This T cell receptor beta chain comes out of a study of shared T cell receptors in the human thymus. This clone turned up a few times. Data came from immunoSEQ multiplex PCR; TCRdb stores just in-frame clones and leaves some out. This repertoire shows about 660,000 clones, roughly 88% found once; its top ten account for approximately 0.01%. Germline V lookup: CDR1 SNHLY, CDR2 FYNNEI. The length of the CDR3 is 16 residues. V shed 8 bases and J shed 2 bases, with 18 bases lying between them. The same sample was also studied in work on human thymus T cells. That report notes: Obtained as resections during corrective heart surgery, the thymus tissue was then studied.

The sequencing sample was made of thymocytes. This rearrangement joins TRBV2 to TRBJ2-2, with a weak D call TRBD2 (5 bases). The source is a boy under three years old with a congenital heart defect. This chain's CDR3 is CASARTGQLNTGELFF. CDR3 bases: TGTGCCAGCGCCCGGACTGGGCAGTTAAACACCGGGGAGCTGTTTTTT.